This is a list of T cell receptor beta chains from one sample in a study of T cell responses to AZD1222 COVID-19 vaccine. Sequencing used immunoSEQ multiplex PCR; TCRdb keeps in-frame clones, though not all of them. The sample gives more than 100,000 clones, 88% of which show up once; roughly 22% is in the top ten. This specimen consisted of peripheral blood, obtained on day 0 of AZD1222 vaccination. The receptor set was obtained from an adult in good health. Both conserved end residues are part of each CDR3. The D gene is left open where the match is weak. The size of a clone is reported for some rows only, either as once, few or many, or as a class for expanded clones.

>NA|TRBJ2-7|NA|TRBV3-1/TRBV3-2
CASSQDSVLQYF
TGTGCCAGCAGCCAAGACAGCGTACTGCAGTACTTC
>NA|TRBJ2-1|TRBD2|TRBV7-9
CASSPRDLAGSNEQFF
TGTGCCAGCAGCCCCCGAGACCTAGCGGGATCTAATGAGCAGTTCTTC
>NA|TRBJ1-1|NA|TRBV11-1
CASSFTRGYNTEAFF
TGTGCCAGCAGCTTTACAAGGGGGTATAACACTGAAGCTTTCTTT
>NA|TRBJ2-1|NA|TRBV20-1
CSAQTHEQFF
TGCAGTGCCCAAACCCATGAGCAGTTCTTC
>NA|TRBJ2-6|NA|TRBV10-2
CASSEQSSGANVLTF
TGCGCCAGCAGTGAACAGAGCTCTGGGGCCAACGTCCTGACTTTC
>NA|TRBJ1-1|NA|TRBV7-9
CASSHPGEMNTEAFF
TGTGCCAGCAGTCACCCGGGAGAGATGAACACTGAAGCTTTCTTT
>NA|TRBJ2-2|NA|TRBV24-1
CATSDEDRLYTGELFF
TGTGCCACCAGTGATGAAGACAGGTTATACACCGGGGAGCTGTTTTTT
>NA|TRBJ1-5|NA|TRBV25-1
CASSKGRRPQHF
TGTGCCAGCAGTAAGGGACGCAGGCCCCAGCATTTT
>NA|TRBJ2-5|NA|TRBV9
CASSARGGVETQYF
TGTGCCAGCAGCGCAAGAGGGGGTGTTGAGACCCAGTACTTC
>NA|TRBJ2-1|NA|TRBV7-9
CASSYGPQFF
TGTGCCAGCAGTTACGGGCCGCAGTTCTTC
>NA|TRBJ1-4|NA|TRBV10-3
CAIRAAGNEKLFF
TGTGCCATCAGGGCGGCAGGGAATGAAAAACTGTTTTTT
>NA|TRBJ2-5|NA|TRBV3-1/TRBV3-2
CASSAQQETQYF
TGTGCCAGCAGCGCCCAACAGGAGACCCAGTACTTC
>once|TRBJ2-1|NA|TRBV5-4
CASSWDTYNEQFF
TGTGCCAGCAGCTGGGACACCTACAATGAGCAGTTCTTC
>NA|TRBJ1-2|TRBD1|TRBV18
CASSPGQGVGYTF
TGTGCCAGCTCACCGGGACAGGGAGTTGGCTACACCTTC
>NA|TRBJ1-3|NA|TRBV5-8
CASSLQGRSGNTIYF
TGTGCCAGCAGCCTGCAAGGGCGCTCTGGAAACACCATATATTTT
>few|TRBJ2-1|NA|TRBV29-1
CSVERGSNGNEQFF
TGCAGCGTTGAACGTGGGTCTAACGGGAATGAGCAGTTCTTC
>NA|TRBJ1-1|NA|TRBV28
CASSLTTAEAFF
TGTGCCAGCAGTTTAACAACGGCCGAAGCTTTCTTT
>once|TRBJ2-7|TRBD2|TRBV29-1
CSHTGTSGYEQYF
TGCAGCCATACCGGGACTAGCGGGTACGAGCAGTACTTC
>NA|TRBJ1-6|TRBD1|TRBV3-1/TRBV3-2
CASSQGQGASPLHF
TGTGCCAGCAGCCAAGGGCAGGGGGCCTCACCCCTCCACTTT
>NA|TRBJ1-1|NA|TRBV19
CASSDLGVGTEAFF
TGTGCCAGTAGTGATTTGGGGGTGGGAACTGAAGCTTTCTTT
>NA|TRBJ1-4|NA|TRBV18
CASSPSGNEKLFF
TGTGCCAGCTCACCCTCGGGTAATGAAAAACTGTTTTTT
>NA|TRBJ1-2|NA|TRBV29-1
CSVDLQNYGYTF
TGCAGCGTTGATCTACAGAACTATGGCTACACCTTC
>NA|TRBJ2-2|TRBD1|TRBV9
CASSVDGTGKAGELFF
TGTGCCAGCAGCGTAGACGGGACAGGGAAGGCCGGGGAGCTGTTTTTT
>NA|TRBJ2-3|TRBD2|TRBV7-2
CASSFPLAVLGVDTQYF
TGTGCCAGCAGCTTTCCCCTAGCGGTCCTGGGGGTAGATACGCAGTATTTT
>NA|TRBJ1-5|NA|TRBV7-2
CASSRLRIEPQHF
TGTGCCAGCAGCCGGCTCCGAATCGAGCCCCAGCATTTT